This passage covers 6 T cell receptor beta chains from one sample sequenced in a study of blood T cell repertoires in COVID-19. Only in-frame clones appear in the TCRdb table, and some are missing; sequencing was by immunoSEQ multiplex PCR. Of about 110,000 clones listed, about four fifths are singletons. The specimen sequenced was peripheral blood. These receptors all come from a woman between 65 and 79 years old with acute or convalescent COVID-19.

This sequence joins TRBV7-9 and TRBJ1-1; the D gene is possibly TRBD1 (6 bases). Germline V lookup: CDR1 SEHNR, CDR2 FQNEAQ (reference sequence). V was trimmed by 6 bases and J by 6 bases, leaving 14 bases between them. This CDR3 has 13 amino acids. The CDR3 DNA follows: TGTGCCAGCAGAGAAAATACAGGGTCTGAAGCTTTCTTT. Translated, it gives CASRENTGSEAFF.

The CDR3 sequence is CASSGGRLLNTEAFF. CDR3 coding DNA: TGTGCCAGCAGCGGGGGTAGACTTTTGAACACTGAAGCTTTCTTT. The chain combines TRBV28 with TRBJ1-1; the D gene is possibly TRBD1 (5 bases). V was clipped by 6 bases and J by 0 bases, with 14 bases between them. CDR3 length equals 15 residues. Germline V gene data show CDR1 as MDHEN and CDR2 as SYDVKM.

The chain employs TRBV19 and TRBJ2-1; tentatively, D is TRBD2 (6 bases). The CDR3 has 16 residues. Trimming stripped 1 base from V and 1 base from J, with 11 bases between. Per germline, CDR1 LNHDA and CDR2 SQIVND (reference sequence). Here the CDR3 reads CASSIAEGTSYNEQFF. The CDR3, as DNA: TGTGCCAGTAGTATAGCGGAGGGGACTTCCTACAATGAGCAGTTCTTC.

In its sample, this clone was seen once. The chain carries TRBV4-2 and TRBJ2-7; 9 positions match TRBD1. Looked up from germline, CDR1 is LGHNA and CDR2 is YNFKEQ. This CDR3 contains 15 residues. The J segment lost 3 bases and the V segment lost 1 base, leaving 4 bases of the junction unmatched. The CDR3, as DNA: TGTGCCAGCAGCCAAGGACAGGGGGAAGGCTACGAGCAGTACTTC. Encoded protein: CASSQGQGEGYEQYF.

The chain carries TRBV9 and TRBJ1-1, with D possibly being TRBD1 (6 bases). The length of the CDR3 is 16 residues. CDR1 and CDR2 (germline): SGDLS, YYNGEE. Between the trimmed V and J ends, which lost 4 bases and 4 bases, there was a span of 20 bases. The CDR3 here is CASSPSPGGQATEAFF. CDR3 DNA sequence: TGTGCCAGCAGCCCCTCACCGGGGGGGCAGGCCACTGAAGCTTTCTTT.

This clone has just a few counts. The chain has TRBV11-2 and TRBJ1-2, with 7 nucleotides matching TRBD1. The CDR3 has 15 amino acids. Germline CDR1 and CDR2: SGHAT and FQNNGV. The V and J ends lost 5 bases and 2 bases, in that order; junction bases with no gene match: 8. CDR3 in DNA: TGTGCCAGCAGCGAGGGGGCCTCATCAAACTATGGCTACACCTTC. Its translation: CASSEGASSNYGYTF.